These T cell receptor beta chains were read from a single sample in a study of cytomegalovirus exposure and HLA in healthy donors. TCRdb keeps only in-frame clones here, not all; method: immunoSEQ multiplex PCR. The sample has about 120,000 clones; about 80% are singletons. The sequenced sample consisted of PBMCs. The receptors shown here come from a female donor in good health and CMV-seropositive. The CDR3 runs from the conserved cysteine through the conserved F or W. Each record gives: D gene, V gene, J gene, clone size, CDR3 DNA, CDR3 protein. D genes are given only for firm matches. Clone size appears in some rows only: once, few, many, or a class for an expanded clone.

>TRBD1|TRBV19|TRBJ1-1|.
TGTGCCAGTCGGAGACGACAGGGCACTAACACTGAAGCTTTCTTT
CASRRRQGTNTEAFF
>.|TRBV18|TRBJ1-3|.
TGTGCCAGCTCACCATTGAGCCAGGGCAACGGAAACACCATATATTTT
CASSPLSQGNGNTIYF
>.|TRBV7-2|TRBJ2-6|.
TGTGCCAGCAGCTTAGTTTCAGGGGCCAACGTCCTGACTTTC
CASSLVSGANVLTF
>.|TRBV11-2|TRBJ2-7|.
TGTGCCAGCACCCCGGGGATCGAGCAGTACTTC
CASTPGIEQYF
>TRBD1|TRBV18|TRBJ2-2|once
TGTGCCAGCTCACCGGCGGGACAGGCAACCGGGGAGCTGTTTTTT
CASSPAGQATGELFF
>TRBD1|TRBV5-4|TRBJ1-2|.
TGTGCCAGCAGCTACGACAGGGGGCTCGATGGCTACACCTTC
CASSYDRGLDGYTF
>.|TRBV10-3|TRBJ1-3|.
TGTGCCATCAGGGGAGGAAGGGGCGGAAACACCATATATTTT
CAIRGGRGGNTIYF
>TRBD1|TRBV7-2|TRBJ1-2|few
TGTGCCAGCAGCCTAGGACAGGCTCGGAACTATGGCTACACCTTC
CASSLGQARNYGYTF
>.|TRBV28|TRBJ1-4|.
TGTGCCAGCAGTCGACAGCCTCTTAATGAAAAACTGTTTTTT
CASSRQPLNEKLFF
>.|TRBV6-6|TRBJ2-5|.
TGTGCCAGCAGTTACTCGACTACCGGAGAGACCCAGTACTTC
CASSYSTTGETQYF
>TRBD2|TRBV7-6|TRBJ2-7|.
TGTGCCAGCAGCTTAGGGCTAGCGGGGGACTCCTACGAGCAGTACTTC
CASSLGLAGDSYEQYF
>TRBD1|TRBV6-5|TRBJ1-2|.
TGTGCCAGCAGGGGACAGGGGAGGGGCGGCTACACCTTC
CASRGQGRGGYTF
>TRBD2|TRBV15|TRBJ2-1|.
TGTGCCACCAGCCGGGAGGGATCCTACAATGAGCAGTTCTTC
CATSREGSYNEQFF
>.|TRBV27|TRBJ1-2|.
TGTGCCAGCAGCTGGAACAGGAACAACTATGGCTACACCTTC
CASSWNRNNYGYTF
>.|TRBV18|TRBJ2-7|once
TGTGCCAGCTCACCAGGGTGGACAGAAAACTACGAGCAGTACTTC
CASSPGWTENYEQYF
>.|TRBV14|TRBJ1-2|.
TGTGCCAGCAGCCAGGGTCGGTCAGGGAATATGGACGGCTACACCTTC
CASSQGRSGNMDGYTF
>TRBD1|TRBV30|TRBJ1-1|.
TGTGCCTGGAGTCCGTACAGGGGGGATACTGAAGCTTTCTTT
CAWSPYRGDTEAFF
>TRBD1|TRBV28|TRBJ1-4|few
TGTGCCAGCAGTGGGTCGGGACAGGGTTCTGAAAAACTGTTTTTT
CASSGSGQGSEKLFF
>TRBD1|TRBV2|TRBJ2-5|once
TGTGCCACTTCCAGGGGGCAGGCCCAAGAGACCCAGTACTTC
CATSRGQAQETQYF
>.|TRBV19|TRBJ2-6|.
TGTGCCAGTAGGCTAGTAACGGCTGGGGCCAACGTCCTGACTTTC
CASRLVTAGANVLTF
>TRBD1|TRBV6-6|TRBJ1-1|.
TGTGCCAGCAGTTACCGGGGACAGCCTCTGGAAGCTTTCTTT
CASSYRGQPLEAFF
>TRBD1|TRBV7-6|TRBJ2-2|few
TGTGCCAGCAGTTCACAGGGGGTGACCGGGGAGCTGTTTTTT
CASSSQGVTGELFF
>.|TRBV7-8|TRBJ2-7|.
TGTGCCAGCAGCCCTCGTCGGGGAGAGAGCTCCTACGAGCAGTACTTC
CASSPRRGESSYEQYF
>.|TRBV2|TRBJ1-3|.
TGTGCCAGCAATCAGGGGCGAGGTGGAAACACCATATATTTT
CASNQGRGGNTIYF
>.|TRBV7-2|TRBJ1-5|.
TGTGCCAGCAGCTTAAGAGAGAGGGGGAATTATCAGCCCCAGCATTTT
CASSLRERGNYQPQHF
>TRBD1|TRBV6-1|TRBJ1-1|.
TGTGCCAGCAGTCAAGACAGGGGCGGGGACACTGAAGCTTTCTTT
CASSQDRGGDTEAFF
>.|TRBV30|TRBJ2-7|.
TGTGCCTGGAGCGGGAAGGTCGAGCAGTACTTC
CAWSGKVEQYF
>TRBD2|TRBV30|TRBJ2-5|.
TGTGCCTGGAGTAGATTCGGTAGCGGGGGGGCTGAGACCCAGTACTTC
CAWSRFGSGGAETQYF
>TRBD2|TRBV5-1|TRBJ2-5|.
TGCGCCAGCAGCTTGGGACTAGCGGGGGGCATCCAAGAGACCCAGTACTTC
CASSLGLAGGIQETQYF
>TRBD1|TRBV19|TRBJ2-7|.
TGTGCCAGTAGTCGGACAGGGGGTAGCGAGCAGTACTTC
CASSRTGGSEQYF
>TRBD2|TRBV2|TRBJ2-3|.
TGTGCCAGCAGTGAAGGTCTAGCGGGGGGGCCATCGGATACGCAGTATTTT
CASSEGLAGGPSDTQYF
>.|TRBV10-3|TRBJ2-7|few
TGTGCCATCAGTGTTGCGGGCTATTCCGAGCAGTACTTC
CAISVAGYSEQYF
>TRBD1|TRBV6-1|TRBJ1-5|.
TGTGCCGTTCACCAGGGGGTGCAGAATCAGCCCCAGCATTTT
CAVHQGVQNQPQHF
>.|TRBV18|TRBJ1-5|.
TGTGCCAGCTCCCCCCGCTGGGGGGGCGGCAATCAGCCCCAGCATTTT
CASSPRWGGGNQPQHF
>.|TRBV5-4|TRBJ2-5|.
TGTGCCAGCAGCCTACCCCGGGGGTCAGAGACCCAGTACTTC
CASSLPRGSETQYF
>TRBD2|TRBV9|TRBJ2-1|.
TGTGCCAGCAGCGTAGGGCTAGCGGGGTACAATGAGCAGTTCTTC
CASSVGLAGYNEQFF
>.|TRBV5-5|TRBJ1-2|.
TGTGCCAGCAGCTCCCTCGGGGGAGGCCTTGGCTACACCTTC
CASSSLGGGLGYTF
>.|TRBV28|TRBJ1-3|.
TGTGCCAGCAACCTTTCGGGGGGTGGAAACACCATATATTTT
CASNLSGGGNTIYF
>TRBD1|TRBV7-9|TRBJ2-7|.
TGTGCCAGCAGCCCTACGACAGGGGGCTCCTACGAGCAGTACTTC
CASSPTTGGSYEQYF
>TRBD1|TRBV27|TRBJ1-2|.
TGTGCCAGCAGTGATGGACAGGCTAACTATGGCTACACCTTC
CASSDGQANYGYTF
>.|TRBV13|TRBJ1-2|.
TGTGCCAGCAGCCAACGGGGGGGGGACGTTGGCACCTTC
CASSQRGGDVGTF
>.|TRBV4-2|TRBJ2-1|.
TGTGCCAGCAGCCAAGATCTCCGCAATGAGCAGTTCTTC
CASSQDLRNEQFF
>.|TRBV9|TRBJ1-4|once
TGTGCCAGCGGCAAGTCCGAAAAACTGTTTTTT
CASGKSEKLFF
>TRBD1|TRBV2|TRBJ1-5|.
TGTGCCAGCAGGGGGGACAGTAGCAATCAGCCCCAGCATTTT
CASRGDSSNQPQHF
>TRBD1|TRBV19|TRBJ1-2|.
TGTGCCAGTAGTCAGCCGGGACGAGGGGGCAGCTATGGCTACACCTTC
CASSQPGRGGSYGYTF
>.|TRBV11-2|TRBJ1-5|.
TGTGCCAGCAGCCCAGGGGGCAATCAGCCCCAGCATTTT
CASSPGGNQPQHF
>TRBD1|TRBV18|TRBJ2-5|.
TGTGCCAGCTCACTCATGGACAGGGCGGTGGGAGAGCAGTACTTC
CASSLMDRAVGEQYF
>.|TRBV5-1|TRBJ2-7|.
TGCGCCAGCAGGACAGACTTAAACCACGAGCAGTACTTC
CASRTDLNHEQYF
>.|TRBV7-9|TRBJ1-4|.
TGTGCCAGCAGCCCCCAACCAGGGATAAATGAAAAACTGTTTTTT
CASSPQPGINEKLFF
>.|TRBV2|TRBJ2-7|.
TGTGCCAGCCGGACGGGGTACGAGCAGTACTTC
CASRTGYEQYF
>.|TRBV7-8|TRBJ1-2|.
TGTGCCAGCAGCCTAGCCGCGGGGGAGGGCTACACCTTC
CASSLAAGEGYTF
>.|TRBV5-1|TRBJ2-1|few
TGCGCCAGCAGCTTGGGAGGACAGACCAACAATGAGCAGTTCTTC
CASSLGGQTNNEQFF
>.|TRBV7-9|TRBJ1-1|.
TGTGCCAGCAGCTTAGTTTCGGCTGAAGCTTTCTTT
CASSLVSAEAFF
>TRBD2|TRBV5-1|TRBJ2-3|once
TGCGCCAGCAGCTTGGCCTTTGTCTCTAGCGGGGGGCTATCAGATACGCAGTATTTT
CASSLAFVSSGGLSDTQYF